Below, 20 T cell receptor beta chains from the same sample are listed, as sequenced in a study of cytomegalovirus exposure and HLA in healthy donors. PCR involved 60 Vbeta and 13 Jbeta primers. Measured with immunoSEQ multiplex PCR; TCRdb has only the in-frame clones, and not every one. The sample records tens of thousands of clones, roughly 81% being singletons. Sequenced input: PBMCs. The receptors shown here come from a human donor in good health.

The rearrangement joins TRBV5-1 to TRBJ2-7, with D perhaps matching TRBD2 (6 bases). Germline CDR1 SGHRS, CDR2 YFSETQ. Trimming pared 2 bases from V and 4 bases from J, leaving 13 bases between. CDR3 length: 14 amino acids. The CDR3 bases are TGCGCCAGCAGCTTAGGTCGGGAGAGGTACGAGCAGTACTTC. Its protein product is CASSLGRERYEQYF.

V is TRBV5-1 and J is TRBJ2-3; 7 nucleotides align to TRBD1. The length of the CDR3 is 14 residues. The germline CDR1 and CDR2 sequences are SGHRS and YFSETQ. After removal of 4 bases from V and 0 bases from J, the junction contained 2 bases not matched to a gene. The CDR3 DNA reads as TGCGCCAGCAGCGCGGACAGGAGCACAGATACGCAGTATTTT. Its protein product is CASSADRSTDTQYF.

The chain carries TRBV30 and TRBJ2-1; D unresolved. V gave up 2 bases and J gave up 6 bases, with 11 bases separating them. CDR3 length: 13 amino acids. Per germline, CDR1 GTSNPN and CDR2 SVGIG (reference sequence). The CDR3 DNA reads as TGTGCCTGGAGTAAGCTGCCAGGCAATGAGCAGTTCTTC. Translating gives CAWSKLPGNEQFF.

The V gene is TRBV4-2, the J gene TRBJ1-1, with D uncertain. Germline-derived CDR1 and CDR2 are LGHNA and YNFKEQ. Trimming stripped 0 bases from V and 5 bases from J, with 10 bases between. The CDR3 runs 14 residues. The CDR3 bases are TGTGCCAGCAGCCAAGACAGGATTTGGACTGAAGCTTTCTTT. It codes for CASSQDRIWTEAFF.

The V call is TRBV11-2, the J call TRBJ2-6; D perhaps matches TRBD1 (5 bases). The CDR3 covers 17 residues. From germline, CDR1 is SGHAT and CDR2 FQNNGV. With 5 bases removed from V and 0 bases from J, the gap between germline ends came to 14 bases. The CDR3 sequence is CASSPLGARSGANVLTF. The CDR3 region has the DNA TGTGCCAGCAGCCCCCTTGGGGCACGCTCTGGGGCCAACGTCCTGACTTTC.

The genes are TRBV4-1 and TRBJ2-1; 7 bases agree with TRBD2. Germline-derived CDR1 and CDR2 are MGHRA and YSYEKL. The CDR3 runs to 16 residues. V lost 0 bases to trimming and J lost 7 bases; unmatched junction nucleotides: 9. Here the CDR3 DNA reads TGCGCCAGCAGCCAAGACATCGGGTCCGGGGGGAATGAGCAGTTCTTC. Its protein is CASSQDIGSGGNEQFF.

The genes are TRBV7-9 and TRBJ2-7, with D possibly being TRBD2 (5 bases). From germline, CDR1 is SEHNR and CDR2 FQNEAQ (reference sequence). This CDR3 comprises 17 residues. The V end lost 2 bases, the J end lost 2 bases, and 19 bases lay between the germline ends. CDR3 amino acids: CASSLLGRLAETYEQYF. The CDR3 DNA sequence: TGTGCCAGCAGCTTATTAGGTCGGCTAGCTGAAACCTACGAGCAGTACTTC.

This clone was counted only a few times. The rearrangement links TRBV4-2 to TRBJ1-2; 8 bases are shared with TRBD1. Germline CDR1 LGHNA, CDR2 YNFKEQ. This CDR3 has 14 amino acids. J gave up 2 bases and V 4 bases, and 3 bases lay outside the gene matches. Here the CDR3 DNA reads TGTGCCAGCAGCCCTGGGACAGGAAACTATGGCTACACCTTC. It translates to CASSPGTGNYGYTF.

The CDR3 DNA reads TGTGCCACCAGCAGAGCCTTGGGACTAGCGGGAGGGGACACCGGGGAGCTGTTTTTT. Its protein is CATSRALGLAGGDTGELFF. The chain carries TRBV15 and TRBJ2-2; 16 bases align to TRBD2. The CDR3 length is 19 residues. The V gene end was trimmed by 1 base and the J gene end by 3 bases; junction bases not matched to a gene: 5. Germline CDR1 reads LNHNV; CDR2 reads YYDKDF (reference sequence).

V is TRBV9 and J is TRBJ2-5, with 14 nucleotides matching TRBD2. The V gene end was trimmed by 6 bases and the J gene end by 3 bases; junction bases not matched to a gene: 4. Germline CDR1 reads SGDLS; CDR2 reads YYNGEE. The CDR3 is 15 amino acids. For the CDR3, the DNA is TGTGCCAGCACCAAGGGACTAGCGGGAGAAGAGACCCAGTACTTC. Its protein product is CASTKGLAGEETQYF.

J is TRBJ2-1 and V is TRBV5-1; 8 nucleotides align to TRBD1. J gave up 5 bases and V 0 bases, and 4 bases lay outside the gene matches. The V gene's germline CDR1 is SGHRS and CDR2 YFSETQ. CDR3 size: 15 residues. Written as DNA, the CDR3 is TGCGCCAGCAGCTTGGAAGGACAGGGTAACAATGAGCAGTTCTTC. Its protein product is CASSLEGQGNNEQFF.

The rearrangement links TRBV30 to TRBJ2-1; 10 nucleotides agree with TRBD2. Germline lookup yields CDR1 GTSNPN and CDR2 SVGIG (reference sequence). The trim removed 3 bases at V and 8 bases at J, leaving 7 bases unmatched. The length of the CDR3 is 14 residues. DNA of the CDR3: TGTGCCTGGAGGGGGCTAGCGGGAGTCGATGAGCAGTTCTTC. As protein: CAWRGLAGVDEQFF.

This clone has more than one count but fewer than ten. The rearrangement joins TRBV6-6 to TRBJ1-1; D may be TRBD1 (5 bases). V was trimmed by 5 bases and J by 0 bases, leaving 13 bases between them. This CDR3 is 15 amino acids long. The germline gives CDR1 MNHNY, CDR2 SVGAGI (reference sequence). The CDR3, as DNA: TGTGCCAGCAGTCTAACAGGTTCCATGAACACTGAAGCTTTCTTT. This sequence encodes CASSLTGSMNTEAFF.

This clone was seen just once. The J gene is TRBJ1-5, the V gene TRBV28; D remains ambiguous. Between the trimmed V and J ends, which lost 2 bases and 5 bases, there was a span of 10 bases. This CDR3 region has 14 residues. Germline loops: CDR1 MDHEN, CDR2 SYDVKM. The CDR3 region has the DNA TGTGCCAGCAGTTTACTGGCAGGTCATCAGCCCCAGCATTTT. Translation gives CASSLLAGHQPQHF.

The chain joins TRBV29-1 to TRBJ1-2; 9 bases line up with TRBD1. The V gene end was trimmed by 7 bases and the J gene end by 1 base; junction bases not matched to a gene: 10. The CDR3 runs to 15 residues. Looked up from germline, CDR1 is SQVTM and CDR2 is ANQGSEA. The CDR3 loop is CSARSGQGSNYGYTF. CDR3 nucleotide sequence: TGCAGCGCCCGAAGCGGACAGGGGAGTAACTATGGCTACACCTTC.

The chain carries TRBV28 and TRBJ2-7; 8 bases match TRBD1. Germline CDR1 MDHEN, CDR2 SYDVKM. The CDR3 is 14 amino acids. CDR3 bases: TGTGCTATCGACAGGGGTTTGAGCTCCTACGAGCAGTACTTC. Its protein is CAIDRGLSSYEQYF.

The CDR3 bases are TGTGCCAGCCCAAGTACCGGGACAGGGCTCTATGGCTACACCTTC. This encodes CASPSTGTGLYGYTF. This chain links TRBV6-1 with TRBJ1-2, with 9 nucleotides matching TRBD1. CDR3 length: 15 amino acids. CDR1 and CDR2 (germline): MNHNS, SASEGT. J lost 4 bases, V lost 8 bases, and 11 bases had no gene match.

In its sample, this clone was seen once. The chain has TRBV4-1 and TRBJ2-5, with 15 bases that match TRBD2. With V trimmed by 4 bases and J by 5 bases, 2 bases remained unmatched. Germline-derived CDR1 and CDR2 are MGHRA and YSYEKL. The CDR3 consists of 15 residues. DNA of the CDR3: TGCGCCAGCAGCCCGGGGACTAGCGGGAGGGAGACCCAGTACTTC. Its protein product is CASSPGTSGRETQYF.

CDR3 loop: CASSESGLAGEDTGELFF. The CDR3 DNA follows: TGTGCCAGCAGCGAGTCGGGACTAGCGGGGGAGGACACCGGGGAGCTGTTTTTT. The chain carries TRBV9 and TRBJ2-2, with 14 bases lining up with TRBD2. The CDR3 covers 18 residues. The junction had 7 bases not matched to a gene; V was cut back by 3 bases and J by 3 bases. The germline CDR1 and CDR2 sequences are SGDLS and YYNGEE.

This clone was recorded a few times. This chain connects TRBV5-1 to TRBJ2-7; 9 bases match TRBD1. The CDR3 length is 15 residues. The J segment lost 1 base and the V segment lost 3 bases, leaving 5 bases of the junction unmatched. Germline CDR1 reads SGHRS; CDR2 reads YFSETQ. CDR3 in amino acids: CASSSGGQGSYEQYF. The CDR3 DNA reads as TGCGCCAGCAGCTCCGGGGGACAGGGATCCTACGAGCAGTACTTC. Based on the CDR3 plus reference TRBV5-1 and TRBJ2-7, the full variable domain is KAGVTQTPRYLIKTRGQQVTLSCSPISGHRSVSWYQQTPGQGLQFLFEYFSETQRNKGNFPGRFSGRQFSNSRSEMNVSTLELGDSALYLCASSSGGQGSYEQYFGPGTRLTVT.